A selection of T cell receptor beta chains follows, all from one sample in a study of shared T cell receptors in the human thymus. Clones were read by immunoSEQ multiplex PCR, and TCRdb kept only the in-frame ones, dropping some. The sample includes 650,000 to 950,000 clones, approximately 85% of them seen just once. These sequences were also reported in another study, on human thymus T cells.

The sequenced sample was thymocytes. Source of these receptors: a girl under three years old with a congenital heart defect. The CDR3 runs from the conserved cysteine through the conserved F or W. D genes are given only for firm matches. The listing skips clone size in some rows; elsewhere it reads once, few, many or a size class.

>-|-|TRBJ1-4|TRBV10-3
TGTGCCATCAGTGAGTCCGCGGAGGGGCACAAAAAACTGTTTTTT
CAISESAEGHKKLFF
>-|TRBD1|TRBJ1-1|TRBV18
TGTGCCAGCTCACCCTCGACAGGGGGCGCCGAGACTGAAGCTTTCTTT
CASSPSTGGAETEAFF
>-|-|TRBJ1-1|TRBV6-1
TGTGCCAGCAGTGCCGCGGAGGGATCGGTGACTGAAGCTTTCTTT
CASSAAEGSVTEAFF
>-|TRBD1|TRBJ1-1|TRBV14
TGTGCCAGCAGCCTCGGGACAGGGAGGACTGAAGCTTTCTTT
CASSLGTGRTEAFF
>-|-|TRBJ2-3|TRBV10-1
TGCGCCAGCAGGGGCCTCCGGAGGGACAGCTCATCCCACAACACAGATACGCAGTATTTT
CASRGLRRDSSSHNTDTQYF
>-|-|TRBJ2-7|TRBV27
TGTGCCAGTCGGGTGGGAGAAACCTACGAGCAGTACTTC
CASRVGETYEQYF
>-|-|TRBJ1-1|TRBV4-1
TGCGCCAGCAGCCAAGATCTTTGGCAGGCGGGTCGGTTGGGAGAGAACACTGAAGCTTTCTTT
CASSQDLWQAGRLGENTEAFF
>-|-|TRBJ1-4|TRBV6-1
TGTGCCAGCAGCTTCCTTCCAGGGAAAAAACTGTTTTTT
CASSFLPGKKLFF
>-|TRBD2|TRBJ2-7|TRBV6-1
TGTGCCACCCTCGGGGGGGGAGGTAGCTACGAGCAGTACTTC
CATLGGGGSYEQYF
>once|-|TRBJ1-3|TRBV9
TGTGCCAGCAGCGGGGGGATCGGGACAAAAGGAAACACCATATATTTT
CASSGGIGTKGNTIYF
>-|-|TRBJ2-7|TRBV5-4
TGTGCCAGCAGCTTGAGGGCAGGGGCCCACCACGAGCAGTACTTC
CASSLRAGAHHEQYF
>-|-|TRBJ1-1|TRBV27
TGTGCCAGCCGCGGCCTCAGGGGAACCTCGGTTGGCACTGAAGCTTTCTTT
CASRGLRGTSVGTEAFF
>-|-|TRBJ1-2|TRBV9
TGTGCCAGCAGCGTATCTTTTAGGTCTGAACGGGGGACGGGCTATGGCTACACCTTC
CASSVSFRSERGTGYGYTF
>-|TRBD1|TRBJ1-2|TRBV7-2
TGTGCCAGCAGCTTCAGACAGGGGGCGCACGGCTACACCTTC
CASSFRQGAHGYTF
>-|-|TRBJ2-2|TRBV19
TGTGCCAGTAGTCGCAGAGACAGCACGAACACCGGGGAGCTGTTTTTT
CASSRRDSTNTGELFF
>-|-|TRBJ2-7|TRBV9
TGTGCCAGCAGCGTCTCGGGACTCCCTGGGTACGAGCAGTACTTC
CASSVSGLPGYEQYF
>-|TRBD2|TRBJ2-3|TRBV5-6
TGTGCCAGCAGCTTGGACCCCTTGACTAGCGGGGGGGGATCAGATACGCAGTATTTT
CASSLDPLTSGGGSDTQYF
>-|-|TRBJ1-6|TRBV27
TGTGCCAGCAGTCAGGTCTCCTATAATTCACCCCTCCACTTT
CASSQVSYNSPLHF
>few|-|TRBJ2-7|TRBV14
TGTGCCAGCAGCCAAAGGGGCAGGGCCCACGAGCAGTACTTC
CASSQRGRAHEQYF
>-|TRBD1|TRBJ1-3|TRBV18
TGTGCCAGCTCACTCACCCCAGGGGGGCCCCTGGAACACACCATATATTTT
CASSLTPGGPLEHTIYF
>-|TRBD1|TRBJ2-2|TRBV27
TGTGCCAGCAGTACTCGGGACAGGGTACCCGGGGAGCTGTTTTTT
CASSTRDRVPGELFF
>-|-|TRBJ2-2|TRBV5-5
TGTGCCAGCAGCTTTAGAGTGAACACCGGGGAGCTGTTTTTT
CASSFRVNTGELFF
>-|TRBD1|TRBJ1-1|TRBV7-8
TGTGCCAGCAGCCCAAGCAGGGGGGACCCCACTGAAGCTTTCTTT
CASSPSRGDPTEAFF
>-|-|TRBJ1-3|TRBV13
TGTGCCAGCAGCTTCGACTCCCGCTCTGGAAACACCATATATTTT
CASSFDSRSGNTIYF
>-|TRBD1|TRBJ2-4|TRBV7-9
TGTGCCAGCAGCGGGAGACAGGGGGCCCGTGGATTAGCCAAAAACATTCAGTACTTC
CASSGRQGARGLAKNIQYF
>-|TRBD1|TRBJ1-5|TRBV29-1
TGCAGCGTTGATCGGACAGGGAGGATTCAGCCCCAGCATTTT
CSVDRTGRIQPQHF
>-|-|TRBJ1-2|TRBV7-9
TGTGCCAGCCGCGGGGTCTATGGCTACACCTTC
CASRGVYGYTF
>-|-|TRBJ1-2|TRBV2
TGTGCCAGCAGTGGACAGGCAAACTATGGCTACACCTTC
CASSGQANYGYTF
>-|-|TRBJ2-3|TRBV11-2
TGTGCCAGCAGCTTAACAACCCGGAGCTCCACAGATACGCAGTATTTT
CASSLTTRSSTDTQYF
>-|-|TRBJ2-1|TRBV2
TGTGCCAGCTGGGGGGAAGACAATCCCCCCAATGAGCAGTTCTTC
CASWGEDNPPNEQFF
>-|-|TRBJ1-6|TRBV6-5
TGTGCCAGCAGTCGCCCGGGGGGATCACCCCTCCACTTT
CASSRPGGSPLHF
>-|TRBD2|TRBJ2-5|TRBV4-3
TGCGCCAGCAGCCAGGGCTGGGACTACGAAAAAGAGACCCAGTACTTC
CASSQGWDYEKETQYF
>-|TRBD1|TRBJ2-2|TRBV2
TGTGCCAGCAGTGCTTACAGGGGGCGCGGGGAGCTGTTTTTT
CASSAYRGRGELFF
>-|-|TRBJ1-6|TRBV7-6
TGTGCCAGCAGCCCATCGGACAGCGAGCGGTCACCCCTCCACTTT
CASSPSDSERSPLHF
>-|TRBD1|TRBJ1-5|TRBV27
TGTGCCAGCAGTTTATCGGCCCGGAACAGGGACAGGGATATTGAGAACAATCAGCCCCAGCATTTT
CASSLSARNRDRDIENNQPQHF
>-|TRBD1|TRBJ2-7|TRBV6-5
TGTGCCAGCAGTGGAGACAGGGGGACCTACGAGCAGTACTTC
CASSGDRGTYEQYF
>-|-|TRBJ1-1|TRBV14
TGTGCCAGCAGCCAAGATGGGCAGCTTTACAACACTGAAGCTTTCTTT
CASSQDGQLYNTEAFF
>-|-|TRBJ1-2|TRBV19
TGTGCCAGTAGTCGTAGAGATTACCAATACTATGGCTACACCTTC
CASSRRDYQYYGYTF
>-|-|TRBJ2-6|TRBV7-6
TGTGCCAGCAGCTTAGAGGAGATATTCTCTGGGGCCAACGTCCTGACTTTC
CASSLEEIFSGANVLTF
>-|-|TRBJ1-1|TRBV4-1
TGCGCCAGCAGCCAAGATACGGGGGGCGACATCGTGAACACTGAAGCTTTCTTT
CASSQDTGGDIVNTEAFF
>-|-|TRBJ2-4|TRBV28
TGTGCCAGCAGGAGCCATGGGACTGACACCAAAAACATTCAGTACTTC
CASRSHGTDTKNIQYF
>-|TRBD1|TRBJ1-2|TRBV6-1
TGTGCCAGCAGTACCGGAGGGACAGGGCACTATGGCTACACCTTC
CASSTGGTGHYGYTF
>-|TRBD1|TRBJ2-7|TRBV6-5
TGTGCCAGCAGTTACTGGCTCGGGACAGGGAGCTACGAGCAGTACTTC
CASSYWLGTGSYEQYF
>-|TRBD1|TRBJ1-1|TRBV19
TGTGCCAGTAGTGGGACAGGGGGCGGAAGGGCGAACACTGAAGCTTTCTTT
CASSGTGGGRANTEAFF
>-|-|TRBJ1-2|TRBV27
TGTGCCAGCAGTTTTTTACCAGGAAACTATGGCTACACCTTC
CASSFLPGNYGYTF
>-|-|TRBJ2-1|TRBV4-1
TGCGCCAGCAGCCAACTACCGTCCCGGGACTCCTACAATGAGCAGTTCTTC
CASSQLPSRDSYNEQFF
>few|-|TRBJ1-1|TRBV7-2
TGTGCCAGCAGCTTAGGAGGGGGACGGACTGAAGCTTTCTTT
CASSLGGGRTEAFF